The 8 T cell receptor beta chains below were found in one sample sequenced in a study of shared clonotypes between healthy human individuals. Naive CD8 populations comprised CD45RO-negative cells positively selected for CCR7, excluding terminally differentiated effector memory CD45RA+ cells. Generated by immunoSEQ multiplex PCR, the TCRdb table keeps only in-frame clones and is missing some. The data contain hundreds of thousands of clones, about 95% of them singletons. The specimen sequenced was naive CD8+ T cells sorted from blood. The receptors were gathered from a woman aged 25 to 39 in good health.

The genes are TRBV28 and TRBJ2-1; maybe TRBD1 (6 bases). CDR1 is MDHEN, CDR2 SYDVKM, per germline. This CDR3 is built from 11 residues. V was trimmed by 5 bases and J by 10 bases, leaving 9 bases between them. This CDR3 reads CASSVQGEQFF. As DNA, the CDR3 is TGTGCCAGCAGTGTCCAGGGGGAGCAGTTCTTC.

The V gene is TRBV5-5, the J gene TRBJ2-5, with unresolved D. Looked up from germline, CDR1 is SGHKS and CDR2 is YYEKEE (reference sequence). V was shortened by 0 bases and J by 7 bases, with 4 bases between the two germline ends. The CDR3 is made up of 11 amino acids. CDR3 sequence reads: CASSLEATQYF. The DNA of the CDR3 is TGTGCCAGCAGCTTGGAAGCGACCCAGTACTTC.

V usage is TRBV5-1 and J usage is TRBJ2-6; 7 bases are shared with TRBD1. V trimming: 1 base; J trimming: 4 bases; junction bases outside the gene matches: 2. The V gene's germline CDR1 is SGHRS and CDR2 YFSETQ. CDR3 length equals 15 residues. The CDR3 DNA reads TGCGCCAGCAGCTTGACAGGGGACGGGGCCAACGTCCTGACTTTC. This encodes CASSLTGDGANVLTF.

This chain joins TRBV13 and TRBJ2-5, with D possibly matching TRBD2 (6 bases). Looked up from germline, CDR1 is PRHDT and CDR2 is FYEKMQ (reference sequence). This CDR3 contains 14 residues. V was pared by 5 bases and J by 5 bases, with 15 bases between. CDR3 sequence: CASSLENRGETQYF. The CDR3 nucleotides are TGTGCCAGCAGCCTAGAAAACCGGGGGGAGACCCAGTACTTC.

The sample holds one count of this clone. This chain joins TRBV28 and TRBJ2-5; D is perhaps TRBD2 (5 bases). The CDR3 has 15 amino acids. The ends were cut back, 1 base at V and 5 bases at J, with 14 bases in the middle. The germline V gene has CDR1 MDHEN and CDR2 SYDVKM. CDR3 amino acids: CASSLLRVRGETQYF. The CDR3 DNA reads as TGTGCCAGCAGTTTATTGAGGGTACGTGGGGAGACCCAGTACTTC.

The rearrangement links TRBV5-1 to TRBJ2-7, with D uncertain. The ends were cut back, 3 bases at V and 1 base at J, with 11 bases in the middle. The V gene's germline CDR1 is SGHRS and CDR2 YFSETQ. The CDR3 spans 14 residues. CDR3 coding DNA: TGCGCCAGCAGCTGGACGTCTTATTCCTACGAGCAGTACTTC. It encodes CASSWTSYSYEQYF.

The CDR3 protein is CTSSQGDLNSYNEQFF. DNA of the CDR3: TGCACCAGCAGCCAAGGGGACCTTAACTCCTACAATGAGCAGTTCTTC. The chain employs TRBV1 and TRBJ2-1. TRBV1 has pseudogene status. The CDR3 has 16 residues.

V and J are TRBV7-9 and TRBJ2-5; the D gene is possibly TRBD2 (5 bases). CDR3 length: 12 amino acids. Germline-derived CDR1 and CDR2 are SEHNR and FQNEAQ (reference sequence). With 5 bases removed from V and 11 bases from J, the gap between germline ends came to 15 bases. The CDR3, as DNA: TGTGCCAGCAGCCCTGCCCCTTGGGAGCAGTACTTC. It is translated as CASSPAPWEQYF.